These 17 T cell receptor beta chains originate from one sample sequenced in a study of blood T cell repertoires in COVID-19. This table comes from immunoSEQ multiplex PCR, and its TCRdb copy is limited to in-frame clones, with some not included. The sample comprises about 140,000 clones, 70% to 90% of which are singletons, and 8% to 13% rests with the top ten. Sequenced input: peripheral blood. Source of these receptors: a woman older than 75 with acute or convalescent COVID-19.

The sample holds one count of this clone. The DNA for the CDR3 is TGTGCCAGTATACACAACATGAACACTGAAGCTTTCTTT. The encoded protein is CASIHNMNTEAFF. The chain has TRBV19 and TRBJ1-1; D is unclear. Trimming left V 7 bases short and J 0 bases short, with 9 bases between. The CDR3 is 13 amino acids. The germline gives CDR1 LNHDA, CDR2 SQIVND (reference sequence).

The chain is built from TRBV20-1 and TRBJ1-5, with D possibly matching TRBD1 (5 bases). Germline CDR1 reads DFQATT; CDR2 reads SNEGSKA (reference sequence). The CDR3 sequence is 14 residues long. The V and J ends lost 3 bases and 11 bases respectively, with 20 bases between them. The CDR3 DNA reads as TGCAGTGCTAGTAAGGGGCTCCCACAACGCTCCCAGCATTTT. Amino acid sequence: CSASKGLPQRSQHF.

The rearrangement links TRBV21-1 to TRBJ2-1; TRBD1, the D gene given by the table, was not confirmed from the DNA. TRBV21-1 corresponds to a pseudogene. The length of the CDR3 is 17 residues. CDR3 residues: CASSSIGHPVAYNEQFF. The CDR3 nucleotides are TGTGCCAGCAGCTCCATCGGACACCCTGTGGCTTACAATGAGCAGTTCTTC.

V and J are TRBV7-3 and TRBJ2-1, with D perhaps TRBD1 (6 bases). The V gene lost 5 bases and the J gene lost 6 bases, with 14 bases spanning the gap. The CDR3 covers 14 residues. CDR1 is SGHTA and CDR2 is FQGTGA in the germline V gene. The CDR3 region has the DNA TGTGCCAGCAGCAAATGGACAGATAGCAATGAGCAGTTCTTC. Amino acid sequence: CASSKWTDSNEQFF.

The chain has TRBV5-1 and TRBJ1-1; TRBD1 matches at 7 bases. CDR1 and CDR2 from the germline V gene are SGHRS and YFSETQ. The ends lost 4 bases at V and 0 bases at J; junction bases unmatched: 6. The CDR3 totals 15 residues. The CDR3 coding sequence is TGCGCCAGCAGCCGGGGACAGCCCATGAACACTGAAGCTTTCTTT. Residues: CASSRGQPMNTEAFF.

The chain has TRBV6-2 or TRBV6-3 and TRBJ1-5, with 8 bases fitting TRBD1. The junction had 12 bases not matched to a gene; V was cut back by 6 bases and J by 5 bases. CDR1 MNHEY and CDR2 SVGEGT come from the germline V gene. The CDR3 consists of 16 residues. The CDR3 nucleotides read TGTGCCAGCAGCCCTGGACAGGGCTGGGGGTATCAGCCCCAGCATTTT. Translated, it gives CASSPGQGWGYQPQHF.

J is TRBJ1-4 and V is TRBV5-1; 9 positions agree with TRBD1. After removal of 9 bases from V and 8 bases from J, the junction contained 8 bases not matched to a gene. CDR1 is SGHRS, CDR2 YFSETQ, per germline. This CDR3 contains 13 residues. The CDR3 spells CATRRDREEKLFF. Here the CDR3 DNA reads TGCGCCACTCGCCGGGACAGGGAGGAAAAACTGTTTTTT.

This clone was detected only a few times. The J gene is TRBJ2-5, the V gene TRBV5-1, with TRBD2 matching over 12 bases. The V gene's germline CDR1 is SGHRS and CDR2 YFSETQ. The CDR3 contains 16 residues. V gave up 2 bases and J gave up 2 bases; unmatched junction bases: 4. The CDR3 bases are TGCGCCAGCAGCTTATTCCTAGCGGGGGGGCAAGAGACCCAGTACTTC. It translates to CASSLFLAGGQETQYF.

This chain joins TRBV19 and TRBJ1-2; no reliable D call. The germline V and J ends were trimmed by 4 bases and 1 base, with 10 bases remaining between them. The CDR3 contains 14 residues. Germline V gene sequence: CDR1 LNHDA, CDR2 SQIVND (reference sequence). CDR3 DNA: TGTGCCAGTAGTAGCCCGGTGTATAACTATGGCTACACCTTC. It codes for CASSSPVYNYGYTF. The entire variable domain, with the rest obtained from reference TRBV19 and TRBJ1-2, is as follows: DGGITQSPKYLFRKEGQNVTLSCEQNLNHDAMYWYRQDPGQGLRLIYYSQIVNDFQKGDIAEGYSVSREKKESFPLTVTSAQKNPTAFYLCASSSPVYNYGYTFGSGTRLTVV.

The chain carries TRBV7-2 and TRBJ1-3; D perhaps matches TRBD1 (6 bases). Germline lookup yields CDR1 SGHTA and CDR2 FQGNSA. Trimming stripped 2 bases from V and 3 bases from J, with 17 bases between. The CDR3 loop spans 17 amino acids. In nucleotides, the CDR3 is TGTGCCAGCAGCTTACCGCCTCAGGGGTTGGGTGGAAACACCATATATTTT. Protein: CASSLPPQGLGGNTIYF. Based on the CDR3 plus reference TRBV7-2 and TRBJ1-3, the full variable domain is GAGVSQSPSNKVTEKGKDVELRCDPISGHTALYWYRQSLGQGLEFLIYFQGNSAPDKSGLPSDRFSAERTGGSVSTLTIQRTQQEDSAVYLCASSLPPQGLGGNTIYFGEGSWLTVV.

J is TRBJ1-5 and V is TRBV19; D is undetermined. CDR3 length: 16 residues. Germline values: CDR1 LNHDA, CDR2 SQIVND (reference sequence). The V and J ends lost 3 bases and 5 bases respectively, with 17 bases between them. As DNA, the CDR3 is TGTGCCAGTAGTATGGCGAGGGCGGGATACGATCAGCCCCAGCATTTT. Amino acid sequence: CASSMARAGYDQPQHF.

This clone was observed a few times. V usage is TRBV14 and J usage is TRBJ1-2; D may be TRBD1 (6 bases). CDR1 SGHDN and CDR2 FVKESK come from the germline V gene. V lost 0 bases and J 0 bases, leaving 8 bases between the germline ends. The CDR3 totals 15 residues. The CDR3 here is CASSQEDRANYGYTF. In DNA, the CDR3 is TGTGCCAGCAGCCAAGAGGACAGAGCTAACTATGGCTACACCTTC.

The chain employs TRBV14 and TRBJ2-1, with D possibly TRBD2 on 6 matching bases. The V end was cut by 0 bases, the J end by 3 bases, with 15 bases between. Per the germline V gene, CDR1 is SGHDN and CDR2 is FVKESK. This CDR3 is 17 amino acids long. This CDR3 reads CASSQDPPGTRYNEQFF. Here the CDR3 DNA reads TGTGCCAGCAGCCAAGACCCCCCGGGGACTCGCTACAATGAGCAGTTCTTC.

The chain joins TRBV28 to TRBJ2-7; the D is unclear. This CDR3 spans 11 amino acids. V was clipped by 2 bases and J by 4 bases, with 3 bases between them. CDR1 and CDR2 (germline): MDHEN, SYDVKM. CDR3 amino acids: CASSLRYEQYF. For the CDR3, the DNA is TGTGCCAGCAGTTTACGGTACGAGCAGTACTTC.

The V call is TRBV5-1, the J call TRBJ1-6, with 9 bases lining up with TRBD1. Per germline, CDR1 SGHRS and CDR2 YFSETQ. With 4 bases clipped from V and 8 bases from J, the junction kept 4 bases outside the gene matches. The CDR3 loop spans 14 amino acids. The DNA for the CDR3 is TGCGCCAGCAGCATGAGGGACAGGGATTCACCCCTCCACTTT. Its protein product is CASSMRDRDSPLHF.

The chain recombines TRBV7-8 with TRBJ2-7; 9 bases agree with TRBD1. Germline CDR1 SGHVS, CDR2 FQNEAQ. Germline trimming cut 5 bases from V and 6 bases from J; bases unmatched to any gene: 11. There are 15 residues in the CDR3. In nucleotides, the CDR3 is TGTGCCAGCAGCACCACCGGGACAGGGATCCTCGAGCAGTACTTC. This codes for CASSTTGTGILEQYF. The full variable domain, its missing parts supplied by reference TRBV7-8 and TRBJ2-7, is GAGVSQSPRYKVAKRGQDVALRCDPISGHVSLFWYQQALGQGPEFLTYFQNEAQLDKSGLPSDRFFAERPEGSVSTLKIQRTQQEDSAVYLCASSTTGTGILEQYFGPGTRLTVT.

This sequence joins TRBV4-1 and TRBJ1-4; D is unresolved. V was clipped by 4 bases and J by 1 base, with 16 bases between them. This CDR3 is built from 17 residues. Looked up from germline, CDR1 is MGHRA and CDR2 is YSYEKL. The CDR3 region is CASSRHPAEVTNEKLFF. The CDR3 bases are TGCGCCAGCAGCCGCCACCCAGCGGAAGTAACTAATGAAAAACTGTTTTTT.